This is a list of T cell receptor beta chains from one sample in a study of blood T cell repertoires in COVID-19. Clones were sequenced by immunoSEQ multiplex PCR, and TCRdb holds only the in-frame ones, with some missing. Of some 100,000 clones in the sample, approximately 80% were seen once. The sequenced material came from peripheral blood. All receptors come from a human donor in a cohort sampled during active COVID-19. CDR3s include the opening cysteine and the closing phenylalanine or tryptophan. Each record gives: V gene, D gene, clone size, J gene, CDR3 protein, CDR3 DNA. D genes are given only for firm matches. Size is omitted from some rows. Given values are once, few, many or a class for expanded clones.

TRBV19	.	.	TRBJ1-2	CATRQALNYGYTF	TGTGCCACAAGACAGGCCCTTAACTATGGCTACACCTTC
TRBV2	.	.	TRBJ2-7	CASSEAESRGEQYF	TGTGCCAGCAGTGAAGCAGAATCGCGGGGTGAGCAGTACTTC
TRBV12-3/TRBV12-4	.	.	TRBJ1-2	CASSLGRNYGYTF	TGTGCCAGCAGTTTAGGCAGAAACTATGGCTACACCTTC
TRBV28	.	few	TRBJ1-5	CASSLNIQPQHF	TGTGCCAGCAGTTTAAACATTCAGCCCCAGCATTTT
TRBV6-5	TRBD2	.	TRBJ2-1	CASSLSGREHNEQFF	TGTGCCAGCAGTCTGAGCGGGAGGGAACATAATGAGCAGTTCTTC
TRBV5-5	TRBD1	.	TRBJ1-3	CASSSPTGVGGNTIYF	TGTGCCAGCAGCTCCCCTACAGGGGTAGGCGGAAACACCATATATTTT
TRBV6-6	TRBD1	.	TRBJ1-5	CASSVTGGNQPQHF	TGTGCCAGCAGCGTAACAGGGGGCAATCAGCCCCAGCATTTT
TRBV2	.	.	TRBJ1-1	CATTGLARNTEAFF	TGTGCCACCACCGGGTTGGCGAGGAACACTGAAGCTTTCTTT
TRBV11-2	.	many	TRBJ2-7	CASRTLGGYEQYF	TGTGCCAGCAGGACTCTGGGAGGCTACGAGCAGTACTTC
TRBV5-1	TRBD1	few	TRBJ1-1	CASSPGQMNTEAFF	TGCGCCAGCAGTCCGGGACAGATGAACACTGAAGCTTTCTTT
TRBV30	TRBD1	.	TRBJ2-3	CAWSPGQGIDTQYF	TGTGCCTGGAGCCCGGGACAGGGGATTGATACGCAGTATTTT
TRBV30	TRBD1	few	TRBJ1-5	CAWSVFGTGNQPQHF	TGTGCCTGGAGTGTATTCGGGACAGGCAATCAGCCCCAGCATTTT
TRBV14	.	.	TRBJ1-2	CASSQARSGGGYTF	TGTGCCAGCAGCCAAGCCCGGAGCGGTGGCGGCTACACCTTC
TRBV2	TRBD1	.	TRBJ2-7	CASSAQGPSYEQYF	TGTGCCAGCAGTGCACAGGGGCCCTCCTACGAGCAGTACTTC
TRBV2	TRBD1	.	TRBJ2-1	CASLTGATTSSYNEQFF	TGTGCCAGCCTGACAGGGGCCACAACAAGCTCCTACAATGAGCAGTTCTTC
TRBV19	TRBD2	.	TRBJ2-2	CASSWEGNTGELFF	TGTGCCAGTAGTTGGGAGGGGAACACCGGGGAGCTGTTTTTT
TRBV10-2	.	few	TRBJ2-1	CASGETGRRNEQFF	TGCGCCAGCGGGGAAACAGGGCGAAGGAATGAGCAGTTCTTC
TRBV7-9	TRBD2	few	TRBJ2-6	CASSSAGLAGAGANVLTF	TGTGCCAGCAGCTCAGCGGGACTAGCGGGAGCAGGGGCCAACGTCCTGACTTTC
TRBV13	.	.	TRBJ2-7	CASSLAGSYEQYF	TGTGCCAGCAGCTTAGCGGGAAGTTACGAGCAGTACTTC
TRBV4-3	TRBD2	.	TRBJ2-3	CASSQDPPLAGVSDTQYF	TGCGCCAGCAGCCAAGATCCCCCCCTAGCGGGAGTATCAGATACGCAGTATTTT
TRBV6-6	.	.	TRBJ2-7	CASSYGGEFHEQYF	TGTGCCAGCAGTTACGGTGGAGAGTTCCACGAGCAGTACTTC
TRBV6-5	.	.	TRBJ1-2	CASSYSAGNYGYTF	TGTGCCAGCAGTTACTCCGCAGGGAACTATGGCTACACCTTC
TRBV28	TRBD1	.	TRBJ1-2	CASSLTGGNYGYTF	TGTGCCAGCAGTTTGACAGGGGGCAACTATGGCTACACCTTC
TRBV7-2	TRBD2	.	TRBJ2-3	CASSPSLAGALGTDTQYF	TGTGCCAGCAGCCCCTCACTAGCGGGGGCTTTGGGCACAGATACGCAGTATTTT
TRBV5-1	TRBD1	few	TRBJ1-6	CASSFFMVGQGSPLHF	TGCGCCAGCAGCTTCTTTATGGTAGGACAGGGGTCACCCCTCCACTTT
TRBV3-1/TRBV3-2	.	few	TRBJ2-1	CASSHRDRNNEQFF	TGTGCCAGCAGCCACAGGGATAGGAATAATGAGCAGTTCTTC
TRBV30	TRBD1	.	TRBJ2-7	CAWSAPGQPYEQYF	TGTGCCTGGAGTGCGCCGGGACAGCCCTACGAGCAGTACTTC
TRBV12-3/TRBV12-4	TRBD1	.	TRBJ1-2	CASSRTGPGGYTF	TGTGCCAGCAGTCGGACAGGGCCGGGAGGCTACACCTTC
TRBV9	.	few	TRBJ1-1	CASSVGQVNTEAFF	TGTGCCAGCAGCGTCGGCCAGGTCAACACTGAAGCTTTCTTT
TRBV5-1	.	.	TRBJ2-1	CASSLGGDYNEQFF	TGCGCCAGCAGCTTAGGAGGAGACTACAATGAGCAGTTCTTC
TRBV27	.	few	TRBJ1-6	CASSPPARNYNSPLHF	TGTGCCAGCAGTCCCCCCGCGAGGAATTATAATTCACCCCTCCACTTT
TRBV7-2	TRBD1	.	TRBJ2-7	CASSPGTGGQEQYF	TGTGCCAGCAGCCCAGGGACAGGGGGCCAGGAGCAGTACTTC
TRBV27	TRBD2	.	TRBJ2-7	CASSPWTSSYKQYF	TGTGCCAGCAGTCCCTGGACTAGCTCCTACAAGCAGTACTTC
TRBV4-3	.	.	TRBJ1-4	CASSQERRRNEKLFF	TGCGCCAGCAGCCAAGAACGGCGGAGGAATGAAAAACTGTTTTTT
TRBV7-3	.	.	TRBJ2-7	CASSRGTDSYEQYF	TGTGCCAGCAGCCGCGGGACAGACTCCTACGAGCAGTACTTC
TRBV24-1	.	once	TRBJ1-1	CATSDFLNTEAFF	TGTGCCACCAGTGATTTTCTTAACACTGAAGCTTTCTTT
TRBV9	.	once	TRBJ1-4	CASSVDSATNEKLFF	TGTGCCAGCAGCGTAGACAGTGCAACTAATGAAAAACTGTTTTTT
TRBV27	.	.	TRBJ2-7	CAILREQYF	TGTGCCATCCTACGGGAGCAGTACTTC
TRBV2	.	.	TRBJ1-1	CASSGRGFTEAFF	TGTGCCAGCAGCGGCAGGGGTTTCACTGAAGCTTTCTTT
TRBV11-2	TRBD2	.	TRBJ2-1	CASSSTSGGAGEQFF	TGTGCCAGCAGCTCGACTAGCGGGGGGGCAGGTGAGCAGTTCTTC
TRBV30	.	.	TRBJ1-3	CAWTLNRGNTIYF	TGTGCCTGGACCTTGAACAGGGGAAACACCATATATTTT
TRBV5-4	TRBD1	.	TRBJ1-2	CASSSPGQGAVYGYTF	TGTGCCAGCAGCTCGCCGGGACAGGGGGCTGTGTATGGCTACACCTTC
TRBV7-8	TRBD2	.	TRBJ2-7	CASSPLAGRNLEQYF	TGTGCCAGCAGCCCCCTAGCGGGTAGAAACCTCGAGCAGTACTTC
TRBV4-2	.	once	TRBJ1-1	CASSQAGKATEAFF	TGTGCCAGCAGCCAGGCAGGGAAGGCCACTGAAGCTTTCTTT
TRBV5-1	TRBD1	few	TRBJ1-2	CASSKGQGPNYGYTF	TGCGCCAGCAGCAAAGGACAGGGACCTAACTATGGCTACACCTTC
TRBV2	.	.	TRBJ1-2	CASSEMGNYGYTF	TGTGCCAGCAGTGAAATGGGCAACTATGGCTACACCTTC
TRBV7-9	TRBD2	.	TRBJ2-1	CASSLVASGANEQFF	TGTGCCAGCAGCTTAGTGGCTAGCGGGGCGAATGAGCAGTTCTTC
TRBV3-1/TRBV3-2	TRBD1	.	TRBJ1-2	CASSQGTGTYGYTF	TGTGCCAGCAGCCAGGGGACAGGGACCTATGGCTACACCTTC
TRBV10-3	TRBD1	.	TRBJ2-1	CAILASPGQGAREQFF	TGTGCCATCCTCGCTTCGCCGGGACAGGGGGCTCGTGAGCAGTTCTTC
TRBV18	.	.	TRBJ1-1	CASSPQAENTEAFF	TGTGCCAGCTCACCACAGGCGGAGAACACTGAAGCTTTCTTT
TRBV7-3	.	.	TRBJ2-3	CASSLTFTGTFSGTQYF	TGTGCCAGCAGCTTAACCTTCACCGGTACCTTTTCAGGTACGCAGTATTTT
TRBV9	.	many	TRBJ2-1	CASSVGGGSYNEQFF	TGTGCCAGCAGCGTAGGCGGCGGATCCTACAATGAGCAGTTCTTC